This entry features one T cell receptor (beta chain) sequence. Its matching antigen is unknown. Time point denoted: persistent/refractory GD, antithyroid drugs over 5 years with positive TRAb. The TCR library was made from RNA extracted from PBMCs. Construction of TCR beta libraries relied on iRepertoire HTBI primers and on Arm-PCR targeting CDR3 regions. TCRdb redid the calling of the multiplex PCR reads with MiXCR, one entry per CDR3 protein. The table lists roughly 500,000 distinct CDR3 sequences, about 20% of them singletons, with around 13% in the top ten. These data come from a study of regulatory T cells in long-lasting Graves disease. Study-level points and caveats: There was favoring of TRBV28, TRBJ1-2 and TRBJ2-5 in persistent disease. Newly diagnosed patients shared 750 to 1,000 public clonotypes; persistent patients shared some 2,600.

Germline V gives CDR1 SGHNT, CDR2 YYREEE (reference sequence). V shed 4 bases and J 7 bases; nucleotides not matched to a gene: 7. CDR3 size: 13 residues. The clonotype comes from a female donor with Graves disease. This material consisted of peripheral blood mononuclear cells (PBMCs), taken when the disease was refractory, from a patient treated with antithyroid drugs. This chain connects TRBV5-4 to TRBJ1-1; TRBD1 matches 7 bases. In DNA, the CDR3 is TGTGCCAGCAGCAGGGGACAGCCAATTGAAGCTTTCTTT. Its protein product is CASSRGQPIEAFF.